The 13 T cell receptor beta chains below all came from one sample that was sequenced in a study of response to subunit inactivated influenza vaccine. TCRdb ran MiXCR on the RT-PCR reads and lists one entry per CDR3 protein. In the table there are more than 450,000 distinct CDR3 sequences, 12% of which are singletons. The specimen was PBMCs from blood, collected on the day of vaccination. These receptors were obtained from a man over 45 who received an inactivated influenza vaccine.

This clonotype appeared many times. The chain recombines TRBV6-2 or TRBV6-3 with TRBJ2-1, with TRBD2 as a possible D gene (5 bases). V gave up 1 base and J gave up 7 bases, with 8 bases separating them. Germline V gene lookup returns CDR1 MNHEY and CDR2 SVGEGT. The CDR3 spans 13 residues. In nucleotides, the CDR3 is TGTGCCAGCAGTTACTACCCGGGGAATGAGCAGTTCTTC. Translation: CASSYYPGNEQFF.

The rearrangement joins TRBV10-3 to TRBJ1-2; TRBD1 is a possible D gene (5 bases). Germline values: CDR1 ENHRY, CDR2 SYGVKD. The CDR3 runs 14 residues. Trimming left V 3 bases short and J 6 bases short, with 14 bases between. The CDR3 coding sequence is TGTGCCATCAGTGACCTGGCAGGACAAGATGGCTACACCTTC. Its protein product is CAISDLAGQDGYTF.

The rearrangement links TRBV29-1 to TRBJ2-5; 7 positions match TRBD1. With V trimmed by 6 bases and J by 5 bases, 12 bases remained unmatched. Germline lookup yields CDR1 SQVTM and CDR2 ANQGSEA. The CDR3 has 14 residues. The CDR3 loop reads CSVVTGWPTETQYF. The CDR3 region has the DNA TGCAGCGTCGTGACAGGGTGGCCTACTGAGACCCAGTACTTC.

The J gene is TRBJ2-3, the V gene TRBV12-3 or TRBV12-4; D gene unclear. V was clipped by 0 bases and J by 2 bases, with 15 bases between them. This CDR3 has 17 amino acids. This chain's CDR3 is CASSLALRGGPTDTQYF. The CDR3 DNA sequence: TGTGCCAGCAGTTTAGCGCTTAGAGGCGGTCCCACAGATACGCAGTATTTT.

At least ten counts were recorded for this clonotype. The rearrangement links TRBV12-3 or TRBV12-4 to TRBJ2-3; D gene uncertain. Trimming left V 5 bases short and J 8 bases short, with 17 bases between. This CDR3 has 14 residues. The CDR3 DNA reads TGTGCCAGCAGTACTCCCCCCACAGCTGGTACGCAGTATTTT. This translates into CASSTPPTAGTQYF.

The V gene is TRBV4-3, the J gene TRBJ2-3; 7 bases are shared with TRBD2. V lost 0 bases to trimming and J lost 4 bases; unmatched junction nucleotides: 7. The germline V gene encodes CDR1 LGHNA and CDR2 YSLEER. The CDR3 is 16 residues long. In DNA, the CDR3 is TGCGCCAGCAGCCAAGATAGGGCGGGGGTGGCAGATACGCAGTATTTT. Residues: CASSQDRAGVADTQYF.

In this sample, this clonotype turned up a few times. The gene calls are TRBV5-1 and TRBJ1-2; 7 bases fit TRBD1. Looked up from germline, CDR1 is SGHRS and CDR2 is YFSETQ. The CDR3 spans 15 residues. V lost 1 base, J lost 3 bases, and 6 bases stayed unmatched. The CDR3 DNA sequence: TGCGCCAGCAGCTTGACCGGGACAGCCTACTATGGCTACACCTTC. Protein product: CASSLTGTAYYGYTF.

This clonotype came up a few times. The rearrangement joins TRBV6-5 to TRBJ1-5; no clear D gene. The V gene's germline CDR1 is MNHEY and CDR2 SVGAGI. CDR3 length equals 15 residues. The germline V and J ends were trimmed by 2 bases and 0 bases, with 8 bases remaining between them. CDR3 loop: CASSYRKDSNQPQHF. In DNA, the CDR3 is TGTGCCAGCAGTTACAGGAAAGATAGCAATCAGCCCCAGCATTTT.

The chain has TRBV5-1 and TRBJ2-1; possibly TRBD1 for D (6 bases). CDR1 and CDR2 from the germline V gene are SGHRS and YFSETQ. The length of the CDR3 is 14 residues. Between the trimmed V and J ends, which lost 2 bases and 9 bases, there was a span of 15 bases. The CDR3 spells CASSFRTVVGEQFF. CDR3 coding DNA: TGCGCCAGCAGCTTCAGGACAGTGGTCGGTGAGCAGTTCTTC.

This clonotype was seen repeatedly, ten times or more. The chain uses TRBV5-1 and TRBJ2-1; D is ambiguous. Germline V gene data show CDR1 as SGHRS and CDR2 as YFSETQ. CDR3 length: 14 amino acids. Trimming cost V 2 bases and J 3 bases, with 9 bases left between them. The CDR3 coding sequence is TGCGCCAGCAGCTTAGGGCAGTTCTACAATGAGCAGTTCTTC. Its translation: CASSLGQFYNEQFF.

This clonotype was seen at least ten times. The gene calls are TRBV12-3 or TRBV12-4 and TRBJ2-7, with a weak D call TRBD1 (6 bases). V shed 8 bases and J shed 7 bases, with 18 bases lying between them. This CDR3 contains 13 residues. The CDR3 bases are TGTGCCAGCTTGGGACAACTGTCAGGGGAGCAGTACTTC. Translation gives CASLGQLSGEQYF.

The chain recombines TRBV5-6 with TRBJ2-7; possibly TRBD2 for D (6 bases). V lost 4 bases, J lost 6 bases, and 17 bases lay in between. The CDR3 loop spans 14 amino acids. CDR1 and CDR2 (germline): SGHDT, YYEEEE. For the CDR3, the DNA is TGTGCCAGCAGCCCCGGGACTCCCAGCGGCGAGCAGTACTTC. Amino acids: CASSPGTPSGEQYF.

The table lists this clonotype with many counts. The gene calls are TRBV27 and TRBJ2-1; D is possibly TRBD1 or TRBD2 (5 bases each). CDR3 length: 14 amino acids. The germline gives CDR1 MNHEY, CDR2 SMNVEV (reference sequence). V was pared by 10 bases and J by 12 bases, with 25 bases between. The CDR3 loop is CATSPGFAPGRQFF. CDR3 coding DNA: TGTGCCACTTCACCAGGTTTCGCCCCAGGGAGGCAGTTCTTC.